This T cell receptor beta chain came from a study of T cells in Graves' hyperthyroidism and ophthalmopathy. Findings of the study overall: Median prediction lead before ophthalmopathy onset was around seven months with the model. Most thyroid clonotypes expanded above 0.001 were also detected in blood.

Diagnosis relied on clinical symptoms, serum thyroxine and TRAb, thyroid ultrasound and orbital computed tomography. TCR beta CDR3 regions were amplified from RNA transcripts. The HTBI set primed first-round TCR CDR3 RT-PCR. MiXCR, applied by TCRdb to the multiplex PCR reads, yields one record per CDR3 protein. This sample has about 510,000 distinct CDR3 sequences, with about 45% found just once. CDR3 size: 15 residues. V was trimmed by 0 bases and J by 3 bases, leaving 9 bases between them. CDR1 is SGHVS, CDR2 FQNEAQ, per germline. About this clonotype itself: Its cognate antigen is unknown.

The rearrangement uses TRBV7-8 and TRBJ1-5, with D uncertain. The clonotype originates from an adult woman with Graves' disease, either hyperthyroidism or ophthalmopathy (not recorded which). Material: peripheral blood or thyroid tissue (not recorded which). The CDR3 here is CASSLALTLNQPQHF. In DNA, the CDR3 is TGTGCCAGCAGCTTAGCGCTAACCCTCAATCAGCCCCAGCATTTT.